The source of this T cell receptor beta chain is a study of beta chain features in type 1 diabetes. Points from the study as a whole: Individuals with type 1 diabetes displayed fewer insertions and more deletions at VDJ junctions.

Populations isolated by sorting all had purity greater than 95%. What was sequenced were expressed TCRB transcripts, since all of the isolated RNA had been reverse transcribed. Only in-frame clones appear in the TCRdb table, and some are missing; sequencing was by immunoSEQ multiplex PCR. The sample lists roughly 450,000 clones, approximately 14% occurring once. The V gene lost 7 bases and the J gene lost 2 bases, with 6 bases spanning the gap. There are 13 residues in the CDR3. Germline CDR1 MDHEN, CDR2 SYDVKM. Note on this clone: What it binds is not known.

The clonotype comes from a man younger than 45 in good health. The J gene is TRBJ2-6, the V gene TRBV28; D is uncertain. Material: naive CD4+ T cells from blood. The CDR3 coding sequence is TGTGCCAGCATAAAACCTGGGGCCAACGTCCTGACTTTC. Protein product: CASIKPGANVLTF.